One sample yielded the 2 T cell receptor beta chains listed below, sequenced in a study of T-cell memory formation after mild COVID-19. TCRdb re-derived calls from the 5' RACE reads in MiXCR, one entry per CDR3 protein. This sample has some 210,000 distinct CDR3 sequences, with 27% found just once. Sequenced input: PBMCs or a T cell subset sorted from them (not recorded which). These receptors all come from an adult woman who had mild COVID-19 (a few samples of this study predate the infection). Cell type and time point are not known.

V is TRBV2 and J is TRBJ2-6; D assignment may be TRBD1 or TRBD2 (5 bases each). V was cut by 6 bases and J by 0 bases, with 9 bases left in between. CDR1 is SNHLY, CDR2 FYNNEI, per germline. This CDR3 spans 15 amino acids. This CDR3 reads CASRAGTSGANVLTF. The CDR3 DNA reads TGTGCCAGCAGGGCAGGGACCTCTGGGGCCAACGTCCTGACTTTC.

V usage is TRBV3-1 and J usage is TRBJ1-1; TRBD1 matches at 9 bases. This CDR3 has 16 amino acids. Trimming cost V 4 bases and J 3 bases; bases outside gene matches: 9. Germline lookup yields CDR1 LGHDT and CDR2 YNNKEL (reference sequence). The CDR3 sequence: CASSRSDRGRDTEAFF. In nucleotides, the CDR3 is TGTGCCAGCAGCCGCTCGGACAGGGGAAGGGACACTGAAGCTTTCTTT. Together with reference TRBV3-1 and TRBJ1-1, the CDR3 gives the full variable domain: DTAVSQTPKYLVTQMGNDKSIKCEQNLGHDTMYWYKQDSKKFLKIMFSYNNKELIINETVPNRFSPKSPDKAHLNLHINSLELGDSAVYFCASSRSDRGRDTEAFFGQGTRLTVV.